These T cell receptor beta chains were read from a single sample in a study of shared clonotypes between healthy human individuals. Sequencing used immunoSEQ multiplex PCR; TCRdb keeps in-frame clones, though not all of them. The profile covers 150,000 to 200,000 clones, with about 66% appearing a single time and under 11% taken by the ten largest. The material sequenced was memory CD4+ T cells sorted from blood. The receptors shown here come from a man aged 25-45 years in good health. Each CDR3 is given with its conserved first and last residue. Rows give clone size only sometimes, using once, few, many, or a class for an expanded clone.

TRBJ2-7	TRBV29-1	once	CSVGPFDRANEQYF
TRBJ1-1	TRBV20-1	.	CSARGQPEAFF
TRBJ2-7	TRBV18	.	CASSPWAGDGDEQYF
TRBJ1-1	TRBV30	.	CAWSVDLNTEAFF
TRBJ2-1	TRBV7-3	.	CASSLTSANEQFF
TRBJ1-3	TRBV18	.	CASSPRIAGGVPSGNTIYF
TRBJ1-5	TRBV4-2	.	CASSQDPSGGYADQPQHF
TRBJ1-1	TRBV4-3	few	CASSVGQGDTEAFF
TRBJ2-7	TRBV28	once	CASSLSQGNTYEQYF
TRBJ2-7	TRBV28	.	CASSKTGDSYEQYF
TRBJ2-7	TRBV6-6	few	CASSLTGVGYEQYF
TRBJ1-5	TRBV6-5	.	CASSPSGGRNQPQHF
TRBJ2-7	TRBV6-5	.	CASSYLTSYEQYF
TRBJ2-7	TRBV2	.	CASSPRGTSGSPFPTYEQYF
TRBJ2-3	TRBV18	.	CASSSLAGADTQYF
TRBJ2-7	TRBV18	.	CASSPTSGRDSEQYF
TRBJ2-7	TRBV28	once	CASSTGTGSYEQYF
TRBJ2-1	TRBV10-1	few	CASSANKGGQGANEQFF
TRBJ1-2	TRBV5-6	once	CASSLAGGQIMKDYGYTF
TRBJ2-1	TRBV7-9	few	CASSLGLAGRDEQFF
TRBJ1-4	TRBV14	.	CASSQGLAGGNEKLFF
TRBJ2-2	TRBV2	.	CASSLGGLGGVTGELFF
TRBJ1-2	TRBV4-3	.	CASSQELPDINTYGYTF
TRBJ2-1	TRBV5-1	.	CASNKQGTGAYNEQFF
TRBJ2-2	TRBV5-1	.	CASSGWGANTGELFF
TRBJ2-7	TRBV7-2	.	CASTRTGISYEQYF
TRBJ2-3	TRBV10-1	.	CASSGVADTQYF
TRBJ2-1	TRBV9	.	CASSVEEDRGNEQFF
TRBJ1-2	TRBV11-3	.	CASSPHPGTTAGYTF
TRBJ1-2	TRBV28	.	CATTGGDRHYGYTF
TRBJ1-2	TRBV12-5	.	CASGLVPGVSYGYTF
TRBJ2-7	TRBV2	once	CASTNPYEQYF
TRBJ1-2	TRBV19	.	CASTVYGSPQTPYGYTF